Listed below are T cell receptor beta chains from one sample, sequenced in a study of cytomegalovirus exposure and HLA in healthy donors. This table comes from immunoSEQ multiplex PCR, and its TCRdb copy is limited to in-frame clones, with some not included. This sample contains under 70,000 clones. The sequenced sample consisted of PBMCs. Receptor source: a female donor in good health and CMV-seropositive. Both conserved end residues are part of each CDR3. A D gene is named only where the DNA matches it firmly.

v_call	d_call	j_call	cdr3_aa
TRBV10-2	NA	TRBJ2-2	CASRAGTGELFF
TRBV6-1	TRBD2	TRBJ2-7	CASSAPAGAAYEQYF
TRBV30	TRBD1	TRBJ1-4	CAWAQTGTNEKLFF
TRBV6-5	TRBD1	TRBJ1-1	CASTQGQGVTEAFF
TRBV4-1	NA	TRBJ1-5	CASSQVGPGQPQHF
TRBV28	NA	TRBJ1-6	CASSLPYRAVDSPLHF
TRBV28	TRBD1	TRBJ1-1	CASSWNRGTEAFF
TRBV6-6	TRBD2	TRBJ2-7	CASTYGLAAYEQYF
TRBV4-3	NA	TRBJ2-1	CASSVSGLINEQFF
TRBV5-6	NA	TRBJ2-2	CASSITNTGELFF
TRBV18	TRBD2	TRBJ2-7	CASSPGVIAGLSAYEQYF
TRBV4-1	TRBD1	TRBJ1-2	CASSQVSTPGQTF
TRBV9	NA	TRBJ1-6	CASSVGGLLNSPLHF
TRBV29-1	TRBD1	TRBJ1-2	CSAGQGGSNYGYTF
TRBV30	NA	TRBJ2-2	CAWSISSRETGELFF
TRBV28	NA	TRBJ2-3	CASSFANSDTQYF
TRBV5-1	TRBD1	TRBJ1-4	CASSLGQGAEKLFF
TRBV6-6	TRBD1	TRBJ1-4	CASSYSDRGLGEKLFF
TRBV5-6	NA	TRBJ2-6	CASSSDRRGRGANVLTF
TRBV7-9	TRBD1	TRBJ2-7	CAIRSTGAGSYEQYF
TRBV4-1	TRBD1	TRBJ2-7	CASSQGTGADYEQYF
TRBV19	NA	TRBJ2-7	CASSIQGQAGSYEQYF
TRBV7-6	TRBD2	TRBJ2-1	CASSRNQAGGNNEQFF
TRBV15	TRBD1	TRBJ2-2	CATSRYPPGTGGTGELFF
TRBV4-1	NA	TRBJ2-2	CASSPQGTGELFF
TRBV30	TRBD1	TRBJ1-5	CAWSASHGTGHQPQHF
TRBV4-3	NA	TRBJ2-3	CASSQEFRVLGTDTQYF
TRBV4-2	TRBD2	TRBJ2-7	CASSQEHDGGGSYEQYF
TRBV25-1	TRBD2	TRBJ2-1	CASSGGGDVNEQFF
TRBV28	TRBD2	TRBJ2-1	CASSFSGGSYNEQFF
TRBV6-5	NA	TRBJ2-3	CASSYSVSANTDTQYF
TRBV30	NA	TRBJ1-1	CAWSVVAGRMNTEAFF